The 25 T cell receptor beta chains reported below all come from one sample, sequenced in a study of cytomegalovirus exposure and HLA in healthy donors. The PCR was carried out with 60 Vbeta primers and 13 Jbeta primers. Assay: immunoSEQ multiplex PCR; the TCRdb copy retains only in-frame clones and omits some. The table includes fewer than 150,000 clones, 70% detected once. Sequenced sample: PBMCs. The source of these receptors is a woman aged 25-40 years in good health and CMV-seronegative.

The chain links TRBV5-5 to TRBJ2-1; TRBD1 agrees at 10 bases. The germline CDR1 and CDR2 sequences are SGHKS and YYEKEE (reference sequence). The junction had 7 bases not matched to a gene; V was cut back by 4 bases and J by 3 bases. The CDR3 loop spans 16 amino acids. CDR3 in amino acids: CASSTGTGEFYNEQFF. The CDR3 nucleotides are TGTGCCAGCAGCACGGGGACAGGGGAGTTCTACAATGAGCAGTTCTTC.

The genes are TRBV29-1 and TRBJ2-7; D gene unclear. Germline V gene lookup returns CDR1 SQVTM and CDR2 ANQGSEA. Trimming left V 6 bases short and J 2 bases short, with 17 bases between. The CDR3 is 14 residues long. CDR3 DNA sequence: TGCAGCGTGGTCTCCGGTTATGGTACCTACGAGCAGTACTTC. Translating gives CSVVSGYGTYEQYF.

V gene TRBV27 combines with J gene TRBJ2-7; TRBD1 might be the D (6 bases). V was clipped by 5 bases and J by 6 bases, with 17 bases between them. The length of the CDR3 is 14 residues. Germline V lookup: CDR1 MNHEY, CDR2 SMNVEV (reference sequence). The CDR3 DNA follows: TGTGCCAGCAGTCCATACAGGGATGCGGGCGAGCAGTACGTC. It specifies CASSPYRDAGEQYV.

The rearrangement uses TRBV21-1 and TRBJ2-5; the table's D call of TRBD1 was not tested on the DNA. TRBV21-1 is a recognized pseudogene. This CDR3 contains 14 residues. The CDR3 region is CASSNFDIQETQYF. CDR3 DNA: TGTGCCAGCAGCAATTTTGACATTCAAGAGACCCAGTACTTC.

This clone was seen many times. The chain joins TRBV5-4 to TRBJ1-6; D gene ambiguous. Looked up from germline, CDR1 is SGHNT and CDR2 is YYREEE (reference sequence). V lost 3 bases to trimming and J lost 10 bases, with 11 bases between them. This CDR3 has 13 residues. This chain's CDR3 is CASSWAGRSPLHF. CDR3 nucleotides: TGTGCCAGCAGCTGGGCTGGGCGATCACCCCTCCACTTT. Variable domain in full (rest from reference TRBV5-4 and TRBJ1-6): ETGVTQSPTHLIKTRGQQVTLRCSSQSGHNTVSWYQQALGQGPQFIFQYYREEENGRGNFPPRFSGLQFPNYSSELNVNALELDDSALYLCASSWAGRSPLHFGNGTRLTVT.

The rearrangement joins TRBV10-1 to TRBJ2-4; possibly TRBD2 for D (6 bases). The V end lost 3 bases, the J end lost 0 bases, and 9 bases lay between the germline ends. Germline CDR1 WNHNN, CDR2 SYGVQD (reference sequence). The CDR3 runs 15 residues. DNA of the CDR3: TGCGCCAGCAGTGAACAAGCGGGAGCCAAAAACATTCAGTACTTC. This translates into CASSEQAGAKNIQYF.

This chain joins TRBV12-5 and TRBJ2-3; no reliable D call. V was cut by 6 bases and J by 3 bases, with 7 bases left in between. CDR1 is LGHNT, CDR2 FRNRAP, per germline. The CDR3 contains 12 residues. The CDR3 DNA follows: TGTGCTAGTGGCCAGAATACAGATACGCAGTATTTT. Protein: CASGQNTDTQYF. Based on the CDR3 plus reference TRBV12-5 and TRBJ2-3, the full variable domain is DARVTQTPRHKVTEMGQEVTMRCQPILGHNTVFWYRQTMMQGLELLAYFRNRAPLDDSGMPKDRFSAEMPDATLATLKIQPSEPRDSAVYFCASGQNTDTQYFGPGTRLTVL.

The chain is built from TRBV11-2 and TRBJ2-5, with D possibly matching TRBD1 (6 bases). Germline V CDR1 and CDR2: SGHAT, FQNNGV. The CDR3 totals 12 residues. V gave up 5 bases and J gave up 5 bases, with 9 bases separating them. In DNA form, the CDR3 reads TGTGCCAGCAGCATCCAGGGGGAGACCCAGTACTTC. This gives the protein CASSIQGETQYF.

This clone was counted only a few times. The V call is TRBV20-1, the J call TRBJ1-1; a possible D gene is TRBD1 (5 bases). CDR3 length: 9 residues. Trimming cost V 5 bases and J 14 bases, with 12 bases left between them. Per the germline V gene, CDR1 is DFQATT and CDR2 is SNEGSKA (reference sequence). Here the CDR3 reads CSAPGGDFF. The CDR3 DNA is TGCAGTGCTCCCGGGGGGGACTTCTTT.

The CDR3 region is CASSLSRVYEQFF. DNA for the CDR3: TGTGCCAGCAGCTTAAGCAGGGTCTATGAGCAGTTCTTC. This sequence joins TRBV7-2 and TRBJ2-1; weak D call: TRBD1 (5 bases). V gave up 2 bases and J gave up 8 bases, with 10 bases separating them. CDR3 size: 13 residues. Germline-derived CDR1 and CDR2 are SGHTA and FQGNSA.

CDR3 protein: CALGGEAGANVLTF. CDR3 nucleotides: TGTGCACTGGGCGGGGAGGCTGGGGCCAACGTCCTGACTTTC. The rearrangement uses TRBV30 and TRBJ2-6, with D possibly TRBD2 on 6 matching bases. The CDR3 has 14 amino acids. Germline CDR1 and CDR2: GTSNPN and SVGIG (reference sequence).

The chain uses TRBV28 and TRBJ2-3; TRBD2 agrees at 12 bases. Per germline, CDR1 MDHEN and CDR2 SYDVKM. The CDR3 is 15 residues long. V trimming: 6 bases; J trimming: 2 bases; junction bases outside the gene matches: 3. The CDR3 DNA follows: TGTGCCAGCAGGGGACTAGCGGGCTTCACAGATACGCAGTATTTT. Translated, it gives CASRGLAGFTDTQYF. The whole variable domain, remainder taken from reference TRBV28 and TRBJ2-3, is DVKVTQSSRYLVKRTGEKVFLECVQDMDHENMFWYRQDPGLGLRLIYFSYDVKMKEKGDIPEGYSVSREKKERFSLILESASTNQTSMYLCASRGLAGFTDTQYFGPGTRLTVL.

CDR3 protein: CASSSTGNHGYTF. The CDR3, as DNA: TGTGCCAGCAGTTCGACAGGGAACCATGGCTACACCTTC. The chain uses TRBV6-6 and TRBJ1-2; 7 nucleotides align to TRBD1. V trimming: 4 bases; J trimming: 6 bases; junction bases outside the gene matches: 5. This CDR3 is 13 amino acids long. Germline CDR1 and CDR2: MNHNY and SVGAGI (reference sequence).

V and J are TRBV7-3 and TRBJ2-7; the match to TRBD2 covers 7 bases. CDR3 length: 14 amino acids. The J segment lost 0 bases and the V segment lost 3 bases, leaving 2 bases of the junction unmatched. Germline V gene lookup returns CDR1 SGHTA and CDR2 FQGTGA. The CDR3 sequence is CASSLGGYSYEQYV. For the CDR3, the DNA is TGTGCCAGCAGCTTGGGGGGGTACTCCTACGAGCAGTACGTC.

The chain links TRBV27 to TRBJ2-5; no firm D call. V was clipped by 5 bases and J by 2 bases, with 18 bases between them. Looked up from germline, CDR1 is MNHEY and CDR2 is SMNVEV (reference sequence). CDR3 size: 16 residues. The DNA of the CDR3 is TGTGCCAGCAGTCGGCGGCCAACGGATATACAAGAGACCCAGTACTTC. Translating it yields CASSRRPTDIQETQYF.

The table lists this clone with a few counts. The V call is TRBV7-9, the J call TRBJ2-1; D ambiguous. This CDR3 has 15 residues. The V end lost 8 bases, the J end lost 5 bases, and 19 bases lay between the germline ends. Germline-derived CDR1 and CDR2 are SEHNR and FQNEAQ (reference sequence). The CDR3 protein is CASSTRFMVHNEQFF. In nucleotides, the CDR3 is TGTGCCAGCTCTACTCGCTTTATGGTTCACAATGAGCAGTTCTTC.

The DNA of the CDR3 is TGTGCCAGCAGTTTATCGGGGGGATATGAAGCTTTCTTT. Translated, it gives CASSLSGGYEAFF. The V and J genes are TRBV27 and TRBJ1-1; a weak D match, TRBD1 (5 bases). V lost 0 bases and J 7 bases, leaving 9 bases between the germline ends. CDR1 is MNHEY, CDR2 SMNVEV, per germline (reference sequence). The CDR3 runs 13 residues.

This CDR3 reads CSVEETGSQTQYF. For the CDR3, the DNA is TGCAGCGTTGAAGAAACAGGGTCGCAGACCCAGTACTTC. V and J are TRBV29-1 and TRBJ2-5, with a weak D call TRBD1 (6 bases). The CDR3 contains 13 residues. Trimming took 0 bases from V and 6 from J, leaving 11 bases between them. Germline lookup yields CDR1 SQVTM and CDR2 ANQGSEA.

This chain joins TRBV27 and TRBJ2-4; 7 nucleotides line up with TRBD1. V lost 5 bases and J lost 8; bases outside the gene matches: 9. The germline V gene has CDR1 MNHEY and CDR2 SMNVEV (reference sequence). CDR3 length: 14 amino acids. The chain's CDR3 is CASSPMSQGDIQYF. DNA of the CDR3: TGTGCCAGCAGTCCTATGTCCCAGGGGGACATTCAGTACTTC.

CDR3 nucleotides: TGTGCCAGCAGCGCGGGGGGCCGTTACGAGCAGTACTTC. This gives the protein CASSAGGRYEQYF. The chain couples TRBV2 to TRBJ2-7; 8 positions agree with TRBD2. Germline V CDR1 and CDR2: SNHLY, FYNNEI. The ends lost 6 bases at V and 4 bases at J; junction bases unmatched: 5. CDR3 length: 13 amino acids.

The J gene is TRBJ1-3, the V gene TRBV28; 8 nucleotides align to TRBD1. Trimming took 6 bases from V and 0 from J; bases not matched to a gene: 1. The V gene's germline CDR1 is MDHEN and CDR2 SYDVKM. This CDR3 spans 14 amino acids. The CDR3 sequence is CASSGTGSGNTIYF. The CDR3 DNA is TGTGCCAGCAGCGGGACAGGCTCTGGAAACACCATATATTTT.

The chain links TRBV19 to TRBJ1-3; D remains ambiguous. Germline lookup yields CDR1 LNHDA and CDR2 SQIVND (reference sequence). Trimming shortened V by 3 bases and J by 0 bases, and 9 bases separated the two germline ends. The CDR3 covers 15 residues. CDR3 sequence (DNA): TGTGCCAGTAGTATCCAGGCCCTCTCTGGAAACACCATATATTTT. Its translation is CASSIQALSGNTIYF.

This clone was recorded a few times. The chain couples TRBV6-5 to TRBJ2-3; tentatively, D is TRBD2 (6 bases). Germline loops: CDR1 MNHEY, CDR2 SVGAGI. Trimming pared 6 bases from V and 2 bases from J, leaving 15 bases between. This CDR3 spans 15 amino acids. The DNA for the CDR3 is TGTGCCAGCAGCTACCGGGGGTGGTTCACAGATACGCAGTATTTT. Translation gives CASSYRGWFTDTQYF.

The chain recombines TRBV30 with TRBJ1-4; no reliable D call. Trimming pared 3 bases from V and 0 bases from J, leaving 8 bases between. This CDR3 contains 14 residues. Per germline, CDR1 GTSNPN and CDR2 SVGIG (reference sequence). DNA of the CDR3: TGTGCCTGGAGGCCGCAGGCAACTAATGAAAAACTGTTTTTT. It yields the protein CAWRPQATNEKLFF. The full variable domain, completed using reference TRBV30 and TRBJ1-4, is SQTIHQWPATLVQPVGSPLSLECTVEGTSNPNLYWYRQAAGRGLQLLFYSVGIGQISSEVPQNLSASRPQDRQFILSSKKLLLSDSGFYLCAWRPQATNEKLFFGSGTQLSVL.

The V call is TRBV5-1, the J call TRBJ2-2; tentatively, D is TRBD2 (5 bases). The ends were cut back, 0 bases at V and 15 bases at J, with 12 bases in the middle. CDR3 length equals 12 residues. Germline V gene lookup returns CDR1 SGHRS and CDR2 YFSETQ. The CDR3 protein is CASSLERGEVFF. In DNA, the CDR3 is TGCGCCAGCAGCTTGGAACGGGGAGAGGTGTTTTTT. Filled out from reference TRBV5-1 and TRBJ2-2, the complete variable domain reads KAGVTQTPRYLIKTRGQQVTLSCSPISGHRSVSWYQQTPGQGLQFLFEYFSETQRNKGNFPGRFSGRQFSNSRSEMNVSTLELGDSALYLCASSLERGEVFFGEGSRLTVL.